This entry features one T cell receptor beta chain sequence. This specimen comes from a study of PD-1 blockade in classical Hodgkin lymphoma. Germline assignment: CDR1 SGDLS and CDR2 YYNGEE. V was shortened by 3 bases and J by 2 bases, with 24 bases between the two germline ends. The CDR3 length is 20 residues. Described time point: cycle 4 day 1 (C4D1), after 6 weeks of nivolumab. All patients relapsed after autologous stem cell transplantation, and brentuximab vedotin exposure varied. Profiled with immunoSEQ multiplex PCR; TCRdb holds only in-frame clones, not every one. This sample has more than 75,000 clones, with around 93% found just once.

This sequence joins TRBV9 and TRBJ2-6; D unresolved. Sequenced material: peripheral blood mononuclear cells (PBMCs), taken before the fourth cycle of nivolumab. This sequence was found in a human donor with classical Hodgkin lymphoma. CDR3 sequence reads: CASSGVFFRTSGTGANVLTF. CDR3 nucleotides: TGTGCCAGCAGCGGCGTATTTTTCCGAACATCAGGAACTGGGGCCAACGTCCTGACTTTC.